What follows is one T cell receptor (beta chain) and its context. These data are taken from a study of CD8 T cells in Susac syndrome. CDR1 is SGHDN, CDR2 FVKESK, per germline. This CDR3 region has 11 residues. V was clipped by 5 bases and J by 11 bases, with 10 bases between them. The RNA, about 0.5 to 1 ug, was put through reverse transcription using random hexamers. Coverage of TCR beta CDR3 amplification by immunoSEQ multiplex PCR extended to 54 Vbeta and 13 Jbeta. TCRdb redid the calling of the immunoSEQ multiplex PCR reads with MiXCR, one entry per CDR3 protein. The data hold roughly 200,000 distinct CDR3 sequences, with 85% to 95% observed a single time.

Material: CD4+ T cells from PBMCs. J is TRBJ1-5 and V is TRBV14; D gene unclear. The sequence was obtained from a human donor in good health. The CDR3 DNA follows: TGTGCCAGCAGCTCCGGAGGGACCCAGCATTTT. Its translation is CASSSGGTQHF.